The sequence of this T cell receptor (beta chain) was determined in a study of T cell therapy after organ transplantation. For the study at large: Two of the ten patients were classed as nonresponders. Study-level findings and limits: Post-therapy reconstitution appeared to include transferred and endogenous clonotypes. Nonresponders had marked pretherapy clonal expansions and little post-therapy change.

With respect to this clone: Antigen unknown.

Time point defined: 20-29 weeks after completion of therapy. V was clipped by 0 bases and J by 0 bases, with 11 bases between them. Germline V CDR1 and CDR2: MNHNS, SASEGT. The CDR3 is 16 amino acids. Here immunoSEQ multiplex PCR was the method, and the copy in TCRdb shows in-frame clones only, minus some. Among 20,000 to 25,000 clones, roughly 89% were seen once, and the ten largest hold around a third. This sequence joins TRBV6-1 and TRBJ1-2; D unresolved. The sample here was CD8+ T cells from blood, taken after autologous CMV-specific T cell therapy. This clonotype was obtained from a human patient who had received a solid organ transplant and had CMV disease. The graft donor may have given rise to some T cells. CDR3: CASSEATGWANYGYTF. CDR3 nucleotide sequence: TGTGCCAGCAGTGAAGCCACGGGATGGGCTAACTATGGCTACACCTTC.